This T cell receptor beta chain appears in the sequencing data of a study of T cell changes during pregnancy in multiple sclerosis. Remarks on this clone: Other nucleotide sequences in the sample specify the same CDR3.

Clones were sequenced by immunoSEQ multiplex PCR, and TCRdb holds only the in-frame ones, with some missing. This sample has about 53,000 clones, with 85% to 95% found just once. V was trimmed by 0 bases and J by 2 bases, leaving 11 bases between them. Germline V gives CDR1 GTSNPN, CDR2 SVGIG (reference sequence). CDR3 length equals 14 residues. This chain joins TRBV30 and TRBJ2-7; D might be TRBD2 (6 bases). The specimen was CD4+ T cells from peripheral blood mononuclear cells, collected in the third trimester of pregnancy. This receptor was obtained from a female donor with multiple sclerosis, enrolled in a pregnancy study. This CDR3 is CAWSVGGATYEQYF. The CDR3 bases are TGTGCCTGGAGTGTAGGAGGGGCAACCTACGAGCAGTACTTC.